The T cell receptor beta chain under discussion was sequenced for a study of T cells in Graves' hyperthyroidism and ophthalmopathy. There were TCR beta CDR3 regions amplified from RNA transcripts. First-round RT-PCR targeting the TCR CDR3 was performed with the HTBI primer set. One entry per CDR3 protein, called by TCRdb with MiXCR from the multiplex PCR reads. The table shows roughly 57,000 distinct CDR3 sequences, with approximately 53% occurring only once. The study's findings and limits: Most thyroid clonotypes that were expanded above 0.001 also turned up in blood.

This clonotype has ten or more counts. What it binds is unknown. This TCR derives from a woman aged 55 to 70 with Graves' ophthalmopathy. Material: blood.

In nucleotides, the CDR3 is TGTGCCAGCAGCGTAGGGCCAGCCAGCGATACGCAGTATTTT. This gives the protein CASSVGPASDTQYF. The rearrangement uses TRBV9 and TRBJ2-3; D is unresolved. Germline values: CDR1 SGDLS, CDR2 YYNGEE. The CDR3 has 14 amino acids. The germline V and J ends were trimmed by 0 bases and 6 bases, with 11 bases remaining between them.